The 18 T cell receptor beta chains below come from one sample, sequenced in a study of blood T cells in healthy people across ages (dated by TCRdb to the mid-2010s). The receptor library was made with 5' RACE. The data were produced on an Illumina HiSeq 2500. The second PCR ran for about 6 to 11 cycles and used a J-beta primer mix along with a sample-barcoded 5' primer. TCRdb reran the public reads through fastp at Q25 and MiXCR, keeping productive beta chains. Rows are combined by CDR3 protein, so each entry shows the most common genes and DNA. In this sample the table shows some 710,000 distinct CDR3 sequences, 35% to 50% of which occur a single time. In total, the top ten clones hold 15% to 20% of the sample. Sequencing was carried out using blood. All receptors come from a man aged 80 or over in good health.

As regards this clonotype: One end of the junction varies from germline; a read error may be responsible. This chain joins TRBV4-3 and TRBJ2-7; the D gene is possibly TRBD1 (6 bases). The germline V gene has CDR1 LGHNA and CDR2 YSLEER. CDR3 length: 14 residues. This chain's CDR3 is CAGSQGGASYEQYF. CDR3 in DNA: TGCGCCGGCAGCCAAGGGGGTGCAAGCTACGAGCAGTACTTC.

This clonotype has only one observation. Just one base apart from a much larger clone, this may be a read error. The chain combines TRBV3-1 with TRBJ2-3; D possibly corresponds to TRBD2 (6 bases). The V end was cut by 1 base, the J end by 8 bases, with 13 bases between. Germline V gene data show CDR1 as LGHDT and CDR2 as YNNKEL (reference sequence). This CDR3 has 14 amino acids. CDR3 sequence (DNA): TGTGCCAGCAGCCAAGTCCGGGACTCCGTTACGCAGTATTTT. Its protein is CASSQVRDSVTQYF.

The chain employs TRBV6-6 and TRBJ1-5, with 9 positions matching TRBD1. The CDR3 is 15 residues long. V dropped 6 bases and J dropped 2; count of bases not matched to a gene: 5. Per germline, CDR1 MNHNY and CDR2 SVGAGI (reference sequence). The CDR3 DNA is TGTGCCAGCAGATGGACAGGGGAGGGCAATCAGCCCCAGCATTTT. Protein sequence: CASRWTGEGNQPQHF.

This clonotype was observed a handful of times. The genes are TRBV4-2 and TRBJ2-5, with 11 positions matching TRBD2. The CDR3 contains 15 residues. The V gene end was trimmed by 2 bases and the J gene end by 3 bases; junction bases not matched to a gene: 2. Germline values: CDR1 LGHNA, CDR2 YNFKEQ. CDR3 bases: TGTGCCAGCAGCCAACCGACTAGCGGGAAAGAGACCCAGTACTTC. Translation: CASSQPTSGKETQYF.

V and J are TRBV28 and TRBJ1-6, with D unresolved. The germline gives CDR1 MDHEN, CDR2 SYDVKM. This CDR3 comprises 16 residues. With 1 base removed from V and 0 bases from J, the gap between germline ends came to 7 bases. CDR3 region: CASSLLVSSYNSPLHF. CDR3 DNA: TGTGCCAGCAGTTTATTAGTGAGCTCCTATAATTCACCCCTCCACTTT.

This clonotype was picked up a small number of times. This chain connects TRBV11-2 to TRBJ2-5, with no clear D. The CDR3 has 13 residues. Deletions cut 8 bases from V and 5 bases from J, with 15 bases between. Germline loops: CDR1 SGHAT, CDR2 FQNNGV. The CDR3 reads CASCRALGETQYF. DNA of the CDR3: TGTGCCAGCTGTAGAGCGCTTGGTGAGACCCAGTACTTC. The full variable domain, rest sourced from reference TRBV11-2 and TRBJ2-5, is EAGVAQSPRYKIIEKRQSVAFWCNPISGHATLYWYQQILGQGPKLLIQFQNNGVVDDSQLPKDRFSAERLKGVDSTLKIQPAKLEDSAVYLCASCRALGETQYFGPGTRLLVL.

The chain carries TRBV5-1 and TRBJ1-6; D is ambiguous. The CDR3 is made up of 13 amino acids. The germline gives CDR1 SGHRS, CDR2 YFSETQ. The ends were cut back, 1 base at V and 6 bases at J, with 5 bases in the middle. The CDR3 reads CASSLNTNSPLHF. The CDR3 nucleotides read TGCGCCAGCAGCTTGAACACTAATTCACCCCTCCACTTT.

As to this clonotype: Possible read error: a much larger clone is one base away. The CDR3 bases are TGTGCCAGCAGTGAAGCTGGGCATCGCTACGAGCAGTACTTC. Translation gives CASSEAGHRYEQYF. V and J are TRBV2 and TRBJ2-5; no reliable D call. The J call may be mistaken, given a closer DNA end match to TRBJ2-7. This CDR3 is built from 14 residues. The germline CDR1 and CDR2 sequences are SNHLY and FYNNEI.

There are a few counts of this clonotype. The chain carries TRBV18 and TRBJ2-7; the match to TRBD1 covers 7 bases. With V trimmed by 3 bases and J by 7 bases, 12 bases remained unmatched. The CDR3 totals 15 residues. From germline, CDR1 is KGHSH and CDR2 LQKENI. CDR3 nucleotide sequence: TGTGCCAGCTCACCCTCGACAGGGACCTGGGGTGAGCAGTACTTC. It is translated as CASSPSTGTWGEQYF.

The rearrangement joins TRBV2 to TRBJ2-5; D could derive from TRBD1 or TRBD2 (5 bases each). The CDR3 has 11 amino acids. The V gene's germline CDR1 is SNHLY and CDR2 FYNNEI. The V and J ends lost 10 bases and 11 bases respectively, with 17 bases between them. In DNA, the CDR3 is TGTGCCACCTGGGACGTTTTTGAGCAGTACTTC. Translation gives CATWDVFEQYF.

The chain has TRBV10-3 and TRBJ1-5; D is ambiguous. Between the trimmed V and J ends, which lost 4 bases and 0 bases, there was a span of 4 bases. CDR1 is ENHRY and CDR2 is SYGVKD in the germline V gene. The CDR3 extends over 13 amino acids. The CDR3 is CAISATSNQPQHF. The CDR3 nucleotides read TGTGCCATCAGTGCCACTAGCAATCAGCCCCAGCATTTT.

This chain uses TRBV4-2 with TRBJ2-1; TRBD1 matches 9 bases. The ends lost 7 bases at V and 5 bases at J; junction bases unmatched: 9. The CDR3 runs to 15 residues. Looked up from germline, CDR1 is LGHNA and CDR2 is YNFKEQ. Here the CDR3 reads CASTSGTGSNNEQFF. The CDR3 nucleotides read TGTGCCAGCACCTCCGGGACAGGGTCTAACAATGAGCAGTTCTTC.

This chain's CDR3 is CASSPPVVKYANTEAFF. The CDR3 nucleotides are TGTGCCAGCTCACCACCGGTAGTTAAATATGCGAACACTGAAGCTTTCTTT. The genes are TRBV18 and TRBJ1-1; D is unclear. Germline CDR1 is KGHSH and CDR2 is LQKENI. V was shortened by 0 bases and J by 1 base, with 15 bases between the two germline ends. This CDR3 region has 17 residues.

This chain links TRBV11-2 with TRBJ2-1; D call uncertain. The CDR3 has 11 amino acids. Trimming left V 5 bases short and J 10 bases short, with 9 bases between. CDR1 and CDR2 (germline): SGHAT, FQNNGV. CDR3 region: CASSELMEQFF. CDR3 in DNA: TGTGCCAGCAGCGAGTTAATGGAGCAGTTCTTC.

This chain joins TRBV6-2 or TRBV6-3 and TRBJ2-3, with 12 bases fitting TRBD2. This CDR3 is 18 amino acids long. CDR1 is MNHEY and CDR2 is SVGEGT in the germline V gene. Trimming cost V 2 bases and J 0 bases; bases outside gene matches: 6. CDR3 in DNA: TGTGCCAGCAGTTACCCGACTAGCGGGGGCTCTAGCACAGATACGCAGTATTTT. This encodes CASSYPTSGGSSTDTQYF.

The rearrangement uses TRBV20-1 and TRBJ1-1; possibly TRBD1 for D (6 bases). CDR3 size: 15 residues. Trimming left V 5 bases short and J 1 base short, with 17 bases between. The germline V gene encodes CDR1 DFQATT and CDR2 SNEGSKA (reference sequence). CDR3 bases: TGCAGTGCTCCTCCCCTCAGGGGTGAGAACACTGAAGCTTTCTTT. It translates to CSAPPLRGENTEAFF.

V usage is TRBV20-1 and J usage is TRBJ1-5, with 9 bases fitting TRBD1. The end of the DNA aligns better with TRBJ2-3, so the J call may be wrong. The CDR3 runs 14 residues. In germline, CDR1 is DFQATT, CDR2 SNEGSKA (reference sequence). CDR3 nucleotides: TGCAGTGCCTGGACAGGGGAGAGCAATCAGCCCCAGTATTTT. Residues: CSAWTGESNQPQYF.

The sample holds many counts of this clonotype. The V and J genes are TRBV12-3 or TRBV12-4 and TRBJ2-3, with 9 bases aligning to TRBD1. J lost 3 bases, V lost 9 bases, and 10 bases had no gene match. The CDR3 is 15 residues long. CDR3 DNA sequence: TGTGCCAGTGAACGTGGGACAGGGTCGACAGATACGCAGTATTTT. It translates to CASERGTGSTDTQYF.